This record concerns one T cell receptor beta chain sequence. What it recognizes is unknown. PCR amplification relied on 60 Vbeta primers (plus 13 Jbeta primers). Libraries were prepared by immunoSEQ multiplex PCR; TCRdb keeps only in-frame clonotypes and omits some of them. The sample lists 65,000 or so clones, roughly 80% occurring once. The data were obtained in a study of cytomegalovirus exposure and HLA in healthy donors. Overall study results and limits: The study flagged 150 to 200 TCR beta chains as cytomegalovirus-associated. Donors were assumed by presence/absence analyses to have roughly uniform sequencing depth. Later analysis associated a missense DCLRE1C variant with TCR beta V- and J-gene trimming. In a later analysis, an Asian-associated ancestry cluster reportedly showed fewer N-insertions than the roughly 700-donor mean.

This CDR3 is built from 15 residues. The J segment lost 11 bases and the V segment lost 3 bases, leaving 14 bases of the junction unmatched. Germline V gene lookup returns CDR1 MGHRA and CDR2 YSYEKL. The sequencing sample was made of PBMCs. The sequence derives from a girl between 5 and 17 years old in good health and CMV-seropositive. V gene TRBV4-1 combines with J gene TRBJ1-1, with 8 positions matching TRBD1. The CDR3 DNA reads TGCGCCAGCAGCCAGGGTGGTTCAGGGGGCTCTACCGCTTTCTTT. Encoded protein: CASSQGGSGGSTAFF.